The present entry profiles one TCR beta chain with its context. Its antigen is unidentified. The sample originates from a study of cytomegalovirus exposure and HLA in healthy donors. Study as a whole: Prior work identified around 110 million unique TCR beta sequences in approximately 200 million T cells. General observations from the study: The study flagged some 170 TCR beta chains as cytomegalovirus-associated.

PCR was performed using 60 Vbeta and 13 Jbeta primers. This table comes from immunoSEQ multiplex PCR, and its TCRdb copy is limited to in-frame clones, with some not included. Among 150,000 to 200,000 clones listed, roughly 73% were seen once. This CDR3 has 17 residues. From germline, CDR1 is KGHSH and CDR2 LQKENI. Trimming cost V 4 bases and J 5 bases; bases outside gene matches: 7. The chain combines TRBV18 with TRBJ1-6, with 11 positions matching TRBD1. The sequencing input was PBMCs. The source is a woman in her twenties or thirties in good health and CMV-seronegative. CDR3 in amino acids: CASSLPPGQGDNSPLHF. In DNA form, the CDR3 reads TGTGCCAGCTCACTACCTCCGGGACAGGGGGATAATTCACCCCTCCACTTT.